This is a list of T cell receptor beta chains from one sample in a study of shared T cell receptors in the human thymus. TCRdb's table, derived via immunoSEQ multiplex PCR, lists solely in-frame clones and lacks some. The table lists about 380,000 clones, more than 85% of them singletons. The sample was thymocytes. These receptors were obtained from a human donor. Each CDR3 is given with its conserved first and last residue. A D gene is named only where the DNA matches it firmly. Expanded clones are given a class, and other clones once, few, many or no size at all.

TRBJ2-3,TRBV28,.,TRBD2,TGTGCCAGCAGTTTAACTAGCGGGAGCGCGGGCACAGATACGCAGTATTTT,CASSLTSGSAGTDTQYF
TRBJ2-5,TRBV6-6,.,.,TGTGCCAGCAGTTACGGAAAGGACCACCGGGGAGAGACCCAGTACTTC,CASSYGKDHRGETQYF
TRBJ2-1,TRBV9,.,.,TGTGCCAGCAGCGTGGGAGTACTACTCAGCTCCTACAATGAGCAGTTCTTC,CASSVGVLLSSYNEQFF
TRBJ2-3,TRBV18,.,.,TGTGCCAGCTCGCCGCACCGGGCAGATACGCAGTATTTT,CASSPHRADTQYF
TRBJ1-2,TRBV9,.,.,TGTGCCAGCACGGGGGGGACTCTGGGTGGCTACACCTTC,CASTGGTLGGYTF
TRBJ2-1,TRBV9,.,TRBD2,TGTGCCAGCAGCCTCGGGACTAGCGTTAACAATGAGCAGTTCTTC,CASSLGTSVNNEQFF
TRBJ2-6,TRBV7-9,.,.,TGTGCCAGCAGCCAGCAGGGGAGCTCTGGGGCCAACGTCCTGACTTTC,CASSQQGSSGANVLTF
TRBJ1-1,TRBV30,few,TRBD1,TGTGCCTGGAGCCCCTCTGACAGGGGTAAGGAAGCTTTCTTT,CAWSPSDRGKEAFF
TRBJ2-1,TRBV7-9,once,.,TGTGCCAGCAGCTTAGCGCGGGAAGAGCAGCAGTTCTTC,CASSLAREEQQFF
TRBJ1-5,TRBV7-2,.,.,TGTGCCAGCAGCTTAGGGCGGGGGCAGGGACAGCCCCAGCATTTT,CASSLGRGQGQPQHF
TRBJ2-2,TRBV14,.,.,TGTGCCAGCAGCCCCCCTGGGGAGTCGAACACCGGGGAGCTGTTTTTT,CASSPPGESNTGELFF
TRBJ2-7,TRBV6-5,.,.,TGTGCCAGCAGTTACCGCAGTATCTCCTACGAGCAGTACTTC,CASSYRSISYEQYF
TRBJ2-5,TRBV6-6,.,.,TGTGCCAGCAGTTACTCCAGGCAGGGGAAAGAGACCCAGTACTTC,CASSYSRQGKETQYF
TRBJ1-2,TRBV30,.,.,TGTGCCTGGAGCCAGGGACCTAGGGGCTACACCTTC,CAWSQGPRGYTF
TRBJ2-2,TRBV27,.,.,TGTGCCAGCAGTTCTAAGGGAGACGGAGAGAACACCGGGGAGCTGTTTTTT,CASSSKGDGENTGELFF
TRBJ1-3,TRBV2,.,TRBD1,TGTGCCAGGACAGGGGGAGGGGGCTCTGGAAACACCATATATTTT,CARTGGGGSGNTIYF
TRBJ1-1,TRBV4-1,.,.,TGCGCCAGCAGCCAAAGACCCAGGCTGATGGGGACTGAAGCTTTCTTT,CASSQRPRLMGTEAFF
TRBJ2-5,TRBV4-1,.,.,TGCGCCAGCAGCCAAGGCCCGCGGGAAGAGACCCAGTACTTC,CASSQGPREETQYF
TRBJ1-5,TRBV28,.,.,TGTGCCAGCAGTTTGAGGCAGGGGTATGGACAGCCCCAGCATTTT,CASSLRQGYGQPQHF
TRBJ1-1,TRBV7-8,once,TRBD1,TGTGCCAGCAGCAACAGGACAGGGCTGAACACTGAAGCTTTCTTT,CASSNRTGLNTEAFF
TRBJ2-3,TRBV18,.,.,TGTGCCAGCTCACCAAGCGGCACAGATACGCAGTATTTT,CASSPSGTDTQYF
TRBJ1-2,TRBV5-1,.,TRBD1,TGCGCCAGTTCGGGACAGGGGGTAGATGGCTACACCTTC,CASSGQGVDGYTF
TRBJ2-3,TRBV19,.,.,TGTGCCAGTAGTATAGCACCGGACACAGATACGCAGTATTTT,CASSIAPDTDTQYF
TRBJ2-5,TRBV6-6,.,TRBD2,TGTGCCAGCAGTTCATGGGGCGGGAGGTACCAAGAGACCCAGTACTTC,CASSSWGGRYQETQYF
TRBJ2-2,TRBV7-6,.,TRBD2,TGTGCCAGCAGCTTCACCGGGGGGAGGGGCCGCCCCGGGGAGCTGTTTTTT,CASSFTGGRGRPGELFF
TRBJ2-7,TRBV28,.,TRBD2,TGTGCCAGCAGTTGGACTAGCGGCTACGAGCAGTACTTC,CASSWTSGYEQYF
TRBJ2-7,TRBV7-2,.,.,TGTGCCAGCAGCTCCGCCTTGGACGAGCAGTACTTC,CASSSALDEQYF
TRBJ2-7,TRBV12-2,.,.,TGTGCAAGTCGCTTCCGGCAGGGGGCGAGCTCCTACGAGCAGTACTTC,CASRFRQGASSYEQYF
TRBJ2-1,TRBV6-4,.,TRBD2,TGTGCCAGCAGTGACTCGATCCTAGCGGGAGTATATGAGCAGTTCTTC,CASSDSILAGVYEQFF
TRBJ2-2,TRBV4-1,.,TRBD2,TGCGCCAGCAGCCAAGATGGCCAGGGACTATCGACCGGGGAGCTGTTTTTT,CASSQDGQGLSTGELFF
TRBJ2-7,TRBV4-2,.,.,TGTGCCAGCAGCCAAGTTATGCTAGCGAGCTCCTACGAGCAGTACTTC,CASSQVMLASSYEQYF
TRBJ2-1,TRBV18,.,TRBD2,TGTGCCAGCTCACCACGGCAAGCGGGAGACAATGAGCAGTTCTTC,CASSPRQAGDNEQFF
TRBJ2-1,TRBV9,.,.,TGTGCCAGCAGGGCTCCCACCTACAATGAGCAGTTCTTC,CASRAPTYNEQFF
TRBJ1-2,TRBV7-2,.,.,TGTGCCAGCAGCACCCCGGGACGGCTCGGGGCGTATGGCTACACCTTC,CASSTPGRLGAYGYTF
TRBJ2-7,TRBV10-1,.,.,TGCGCCAGCAGTGAGTCGAAATTTCATGCGGAAAACTCCTACGAGCAGTACTTC,CASSESKFHAENSYEQYF
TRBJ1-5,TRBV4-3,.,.,TGCGCCAGCAGCCAAGGGCGGGGAAGGGGAGGACAGCCCCAGCATTTT,CASSQGRGRGGQPQHF
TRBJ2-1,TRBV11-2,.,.,TGTGCCAGCAGCTTCATCAATGAGCAGTTCTTC,CASSFINEQFF
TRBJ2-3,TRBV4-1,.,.,TGCGCCAGCAGCCAAGAGTGGCAGGGGAACACAGATACGCAGTATTTT,CASSQEWQGNTDTQYF
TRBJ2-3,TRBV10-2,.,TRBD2,TGCGCCAGCAGTGAGTCACCTAGCGGGGTAACGAGCACAGATACGCAGTATTTT,CASSESPSGVTSTDTQYF
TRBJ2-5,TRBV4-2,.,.,TGTGCCAGCAGCCAAGGGAAGGGGCGACAAGAGACCCAGTACTTC,CASSQGKGRQETQYF
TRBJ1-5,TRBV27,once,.,TGTGCCAGCAGAAACGAGGGAAAGGGACGCAATCAGCCCCAGCATTTT,CASRNEGKGRNQPQHF
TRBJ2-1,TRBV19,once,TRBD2,TGTGCCAGTACTCCCAGCGGGGGACACAATGAGCAGTTCTTC,CASTPSGGHNEQFF
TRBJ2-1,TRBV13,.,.,TGTGCCAGCAGCTCCCCCCGTAGGATAGGCTCCTACAATGAGCAGTTCTTC,CASSSPRRIGSYNEQFF
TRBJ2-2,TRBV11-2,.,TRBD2,TGTGCCAGCAGCTCCCCGGGGGGGCTAGCGGGAGTTATCGGGGAGCTGTTTTTT,CASSSPGGLAGVIGELFF
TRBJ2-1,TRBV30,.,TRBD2,TGTGCCTGGAGTGTGGGACTAGCCCTCAGTGAGCAGTTCTTC,CAWSVGLALSEQFF
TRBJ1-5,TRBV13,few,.,TGTGCCAGCAGCTTAAGGTATCAGCCCCAGCATTTT,CASSLRYQPQHF
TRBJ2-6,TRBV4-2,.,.,TGTGCCAGCAGCTCATACTCTGGGGCCAACGTCCTGACTTTC,CASSSYSGANVLTF
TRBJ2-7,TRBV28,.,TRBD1,TGTGCCAGCACCGCCGGGACAGGCTCCTACGAGCAGTACTTC,CASTAGTGSYEQYF
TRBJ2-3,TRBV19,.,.,TGTGCCAGTAGTATAGCCCGCCGGGAGCCAGATACGCAGTATTTT,CASSIARREPDTQYF
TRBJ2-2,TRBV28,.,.,TGTGCCAGCGGGGACCCCTCTGCAGGGGAGCTGTTTTTT,CASGDPSAGELFF
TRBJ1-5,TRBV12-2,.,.,TGTGCAAGTCGTCGTTTCCAGCCCCAGCATTTT,CASRRFQPQHF
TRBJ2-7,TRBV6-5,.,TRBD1,TGTGCCAGCAGTTACTCGACAGGGCTTCGATCCTACGAGCAGTACTTC,CASSYSTGLRSYEQYF
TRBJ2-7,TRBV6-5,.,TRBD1,TGTGCCAGCAGTCTGACAGGGGGCGAGCAGTACTTC,CASSLTGGEQYF
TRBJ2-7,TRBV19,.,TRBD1,TGTGCCAGTAACGGGGGACAGGGGGTAGAGTACGAGCAGTACTTC,CASNGGQGVEYEQYF
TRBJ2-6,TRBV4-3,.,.,TGCGCCAGCAGCCAAGATGGGGCGGGGAGGAGAGGGGCCAACGTCCTGACTTTC,CASSQDGAGRRGANVLTF
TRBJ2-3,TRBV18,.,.,TGTGCCAGCTCACTTACTGGGGCCCCAGATACGCAGTATTTT,CASSLTGAPDTQYF
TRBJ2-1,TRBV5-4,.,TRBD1,TGTGCCAGCAGCCCCCGACAGGGCCCCCCTCCCTACAATGAGCAGTTCTTC,CASSPRQGPPPYNEQFF
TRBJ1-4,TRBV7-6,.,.,TGTGCCAGCAGCTTTCGTCAGGGGCCTGCGGGGAAAAAACTGTTTTTT,CASSFRQGPAGKKLFF
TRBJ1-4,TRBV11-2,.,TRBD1,TGTGCCAGCAGCTTAGAAGGGGACAGGGGGCAGCCGGAGGAAAAACTGTTTTTT,CASSLEGDRGQPEEKLFF
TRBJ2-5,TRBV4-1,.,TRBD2,TGCGCCAGCAGCCAAGACGGGACTAGCTGGGAGACCCAGTACTTC,CASSQDGTSWETQYF